The rows below give T cell receptor beta chains drawn from one sample of a study of T cell responses to AZD1222 COVID-19 vaccine. The repertoire was sequenced with immunoSEQ multiplex PCR; TCRdb's copy has only in-frame clones and lacks some. Here the sample spans approximately 89,000 clones, 92% being singletons. Sequences were derived from peripheral blood, sampled on day 0 of AZD1222 vaccination. The receptors derive from an adult in good health. CDR3s include the opening cysteine and the closing phenylalanine or tryptophan. A D gene is named only where the DNA matches it firmly. Clone size is given for some rows only: seen once, a few or many times, or a class if the clone is expanded.

d_gene: NA
abundance: NA
v_gene: TRBV27
j_gene: TRBJ1-5
len: 14
CDR3aa: CASSPLGSDQPQHF
CDR3nt: TGTGCCAGCAGCCCCCTGGGGAGTGATCAGCCCCAGCATTTT

d_gene: NA
abundance: NA
v_gene: TRBV6-2/TRBV6-3
j_gene: TRBJ2-1
len: 15
CDR3aa: CASSRGVSSYNEQFF
CDR3nt: TGTGCCAGCAGCCGAGGGGTGAGCTCCTACAATGAGCAGTTCTTC

d_gene: NA
abundance: NA
v_gene: TRBV5-1
j_gene: TRBJ1-1
len: 13
CDR3aa: CASSRDGNTEAFF
CDR3nt: TGCGCCAGCAGTCGTGACGGAAACACTGAAGCTTTCTTT

d_gene: TRBD1
abundance: NA
v_gene: TRBV19
j_gene: TRBJ2-2
len: 16
CDR3aa: CASSSGQGENTGELFF
CDR3nt: TGTGCCAGTAGTAGCGGACAGGGAGAGAACACCGGGGAGCTGTTTTTT

d_gene: TRBD1
abundance: once
v_gene: TRBV10-3
j_gene: TRBJ2-7
len: 15
CDR3aa: CAISGLGQGAEEQYF
CDR3nt: TGTGCCATCAGTGGGCTCGGACAGGGGGCTGAAGAGCAGTACTTC

d_gene: NA
abundance: NA
v_gene: TRBV28
j_gene: TRBJ2-1
len: 16
CDR3aa: CASSLLSPGEVNEQFF
CDR3nt: TGTGCCAGCAGTTTACTTTCCCCTGGTGAGGTCAATGAGCAGTTCTTC

d_gene: TRBD1
abundance: NA
v_gene: TRBV5-8
j_gene: TRBJ1-1
len: 16
CDR3aa: CASNEARQGMNTEAFF
CDR3nt: TGTGCCAGCAACGAAGCCAGACAGGGAATGAACACTGAAGCTTTCTTT

d_gene: NA
abundance: NA
v_gene: TRBV27
j_gene: TRBJ1-1
len: 15
CDR3aa: CASSLGSFSATEAFF
CDR3nt: TGTGCCAGCAGTTTAGGAAGTTTTTCGGCCACTGAAGCTTTCTTT

d_gene: TRBD2
abundance: few
v_gene: TRBV14
j_gene: TRBJ2-3
len: 15
CDR3aa: CASSHIAGVTDTQYF
CDR3nt: TGTGCCAGCAGCCATATAGCGGGGGTCACAGATACGCAGTATTTT

d_gene: NA
abundance: NA
v_gene: TRBV7-2
j_gene: TRBJ2-2
len: 16
CDR3aa: CASSQQGVAAAGELFF
CDR3nt: TGTGCCAGCAGCCAGCAAGGGGTAGCGGCGGCCGGGGAGCTGTTTTTT

d_gene: NA
abundance: NA
v_gene: TRBV4-3
j_gene: TRBJ1-3
len: 17
CDR3aa: CASSQDGRGGSGNTIYF
CDR3nt: TGCGCCAGCAGCCAAGATGGTAGAGGGGGCTCTGGAAACACCATATATTTT

d_gene: TRBD2
abundance: once
v_gene: TRBV27
j_gene: TRBJ2-1
len: 16
CDR3aa: CASSLGTSGGDAEQFF
CDR3nt: TGTGCCAGCAGTTTAGGGACTAGCGGGGGGGACGCTGAGCAGTTCTTC

d_gene: TRBD2
abundance: NA
v_gene: TRBV11-3
j_gene: TRBJ2-7
len: 14
CDR3aa: CASSLLAGGPEQYF
CDR3nt: TGTGCCAGCAGCCTACTAGCGGGAGGACCGGAGCAGTACTTC

d_gene: TRBD2
abundance: NA
v_gene: TRBV28
j_gene: TRBJ2-5
len: 14
CDR3aa: CASSPLAGVETQYF
CDR3nt: TGTGCCAGCAGTCCCCTCGCGGGAGTAGAGACCCAGTACTTC

d_gene: NA
abundance: NA
v_gene: TRBV7-9
j_gene: TRBJ1-1
len: 14
CDR3aa: CASSRGDRNTEAFF
CDR3nt: TGTGCCAGCAGCCGGGGAGACAGAAACACTGAAGCTTTCTTT

d_gene: NA
abundance: NA
v_gene: TRBV18
j_gene: TRBJ1-3
len: 15
CDR3aa: CASSPREEGGNTIYF
CDR3nt: TGTGCCAGCTCACCAAGGGAAGAAGGTGGAAACACCATATATTTT

d_gene: NA
abundance: NA
v_gene: TRBV12-3/TRBV12-4
j_gene: TRBJ2-6
len: 13
CDR3aa: CASSLGGANVLTF
CDR3nt: TGTGCCAGCAGTTTAGGTGGGGCCAACGTCCTGACTTTC

d_gene: NA
abundance: NA
v_gene: TRBV3-1/TRBV3-2
j_gene: TRBJ1-1
len: 16
CDR3aa: CASRRLQGQLNTEAFF
CDR3nt: TGTGCCAGCAGAAGACTTCAGGGACAACTGAACACTGAAGCTTTCTTT

d_gene: NA
abundance: once
v_gene: TRBV5-5
j_gene: TRBJ1-5
len: 14
CDR3aa: CASSFGSINQPQHF
CDR3nt: TGTGCCAGCAGCTTCGGGTCGATTAATCAGCCCCAGCATTTT

d_gene: NA
abundance: NA
v_gene: TRBV28
j_gene: TRBJ2-6
len: 15
CDR3aa: CATTTLLSGANVLTF
CDR3nt: TGTGCCACTACGACACTCCTCTCTGGGGCCAACGTCCTGACTTTC

d_gene: NA
abundance: NA
v_gene: TRBV5-4
j_gene: TRBJ2-1
len: 17
CDR3aa: CASSQGGAGGGYNEQFF
CDR3nt: TGTGCCAGCAGCCAGGGGGGGGCAGGGGGCGGATACAATGAGCAGTTCTTC

d_gene: NA
abundance: NA
v_gene: TRBV5-4
j_gene: TRBJ1-6
len: 15
CDR3aa: CASSLGDTYNSPLHF
CDR3nt: TGTGCCAGCAGCTTAGGGGACACCTATAATTCACCCCTCCACTTT

d_gene: NA
abundance: NA
v_gene: TRBV3-1/TRBV3-2
j_gene: TRBJ1-1
len: 14
CDR3aa: CASSQAEGTTEAFF
CDR3nt: TGTGCCAGCAGCCAGGCCGAGGGGACCACTGAAGCTTTCTTT

d_gene: NA
abundance: NA
v_gene: TRBV3-1/TRBV3-2
j_gene: TRBJ2-7
len: 15
CDR3aa: CASSQDLPPYYEQYF
CDR3nt: TGTGCCAGCAGCCAAGACCTCCCGCCCTACTACGAGCAGTACTTC

d_gene: NA
abundance: medium-sized
v_gene: TRBV19
j_gene: TRBJ1-5
len: 9
CDR3aa: CASNQPQHF
CDR3nt: TGTGCCAGTAATCAGCCCCAGCATTTT

d_gene: TRBD1
abundance: NA
v_gene: TRBV29-1
j_gene: TRBJ1-2
len: 15
CDR3aa: CSVEGSGTGGGGYTF
CDR3nt: TGCAGCGTTGAAGGGTCCGGGACAGGGGGCGGTGGCTACACCTTC

d_gene: NA
abundance: NA
v_gene: TRBV4-2
j_gene: TRBJ2-5
len: 15
CDR3aa: CASSQDPGAWETQYF
CDR3nt: TGTGCCAGCAGCCAAGATCCGGGGGCGTGGGAGACCCAGTACTTC

d_gene: NA
abundance: NA
v_gene: TRBV4-3
j_gene: TRBJ2-7
len: 14
CDR3aa: CASSHDRYGGEQYF
CDR3nt: TGCGCCAGCAGCCATGACAGGTACGGCGGCGAGCAGTACTTC

d_gene: TRBD1
abundance: NA
v_gene: TRBV28
j_gene: TRBJ1-2
len: 13
CDR3aa: CASLGQGASGYTF
CDR3nt: TGTGCCAGCCTAGGACAGGGGGCGTCTGGCTACACCTTC

d_gene: TRBD1
abundance: NA
v_gene: TRBV20-1
j_gene: TRBJ1-2
len: 11
CDR3aa: CSATGGYGYTF
CDR3nt: TGCAGTGCGACAGGGGGCTATGGCTACACCTTC

d_gene: NA
abundance: NA
v_gene: TRBV5-4
j_gene: TRBJ2-7
len: 13
CDR3aa: CASSSTGEGEQYF
CDR3nt: TGTGCCAGCAGCTCCACAGGGGAGGGCGAGCAGTACTTC

d_gene: TRBD1
abundance: NA
v_gene: TRBV4-1
j_gene: TRBJ2-6
len: 15
CDR3aa: CASSDRQGWANVLTF
CDR3nt: TGCGCCAGCAGCGATCGACAGGGCTGGGCCAACGTCCTGACTTTC

d_gene: TRBD1
abundance: once
v_gene: TRBV28
j_gene: TRBJ1-5
len: 15
CDR3aa: CASSSTGVSNQPQHF
CDR3nt: TGTGCCAGCAGTTCCACAGGGGTTAGCAATCAGCCCCAGCATTTT

d_gene: TRBD1
abundance: NA
v_gene: TRBV19
j_gene: TRBJ2-3
len: 15
CDR3aa: CASSIRQGVADTQYF
CDR3nt: TGTGCCAGTAGTATTAGACAGGGGGTAGCAGATACGCAGTATTTT

d_gene: TRBD1
abundance: NA
v_gene: TRBV28
j_gene: TRBJ1-5
len: 14
CDR3aa: CASSRGTGGQPQHF
CDR3nt: TGTGCCAGCAGCCGCGGGACAGGGGGCCAGCCCCAGCATTTT

d_gene: NA
abundance: NA
v_gene: TRBV27
j_gene: TRBJ2-3
len: 14
CDR3aa: CASSFSRTTDTQYF
CDR3nt: TGTGCCAGCAGTTTTAGTAGGACAACAGATACGCAGTATTTT

d_gene: NA
abundance: NA
v_gene: TRBV28
j_gene: TRBJ1-4
len: 14
CDR3aa: CASSSPGEWEKLFF
CDR3nt: TGTGCCAGCAGTTCTCCCGGGGAGTGGGAAAAACTGTTTTTT

d_gene: NA
abundance: NA
v_gene: TRBV27
j_gene: TRBJ2-7
len: 14
CDR3aa: CASSYDRSSYEQYF
CDR3nt: TGTGCCAGCAGTTACGACAGGAGCTCCTACGAGCAGTACTTC

d_gene: NA
abundance: NA
v_gene: TRBV7-9
j_gene: TRBJ1-3
len: 16
CDR3aa: CASSLGPSPSGNTIYF
CDR3nt: TGTGCCAGCAGCTTAGGTCCGTCTCCCTCTGGAAACACCATATATTTT

d_gene: TRBD1
abundance: NA
v_gene: TRBV6-4
j_gene: TRBJ1-1
len: 14
CDR3aa: CASSQQGGYTEAFF
CDR3nt: TGTGCCAGCAGTCAACAGGGGGGGTACACTGAAGCTTTCTTT

d_gene: NA
abundance: NA
v_gene: TRBV27
j_gene: TRBJ1-1
len: 13
CDR3aa: CAIQEGPNTEAFF
CDR3nt: TGTGCCATTCAGGAGGGGCCCAACACTGAAGCTTTCTTT

d_gene: NA
abundance: NA
v_gene: TRBV7-9
j_gene: TRBJ2-5
len: 13
CDR3aa: CASSAPPKETQYF
CDR3nt: TGTGCCAGCAGCGCTCCACCCAAAGAGACCCAGTACTTC

d_gene: TRBD2
abundance: NA
v_gene: TRBV7-9
j_gene: TRBJ2-1
len: 15
CDR3aa: CASSSTSGQAHEQFF
CDR3nt: TGTGCCAGCAGCTCAACTAGCGGCCAGGCCCATGAGCAGTTCTTC

d_gene: NA
abundance: NA
v_gene: TRBV7-9
j_gene: TRBJ2-5
len: 14
CDR3aa: CASSLAGAQETQYF
CDR3nt: TGTGCCAGCAGCTTAGCGGGAGCACAAGAGACCCAGTACTTC

d_gene: TRBD2
abundance: NA
v_gene: TRBV6-6
j_gene: TRBJ2-7
len: 14
CDR3aa: CASRSSGGTYEQYF
CDR3nt: TGTGCCAGCAGAAGTAGCGGGGGCACCTACGAGCAGTACTTC

d_gene: NA
abundance: NA
v_gene: TRBV3-1/TRBV3-2
j_gene: TRBJ2-7
len: 13
CDR3aa: CASSQVRQSEQYF
CDR3nt: TGTGCCAGCAGCCAAGTAAGGCAATCAGAGCAGTACTTC

d_gene: NA
abundance: NA
v_gene: TRBV19
j_gene: TRBJ2-7
len: 12
CDR3aa: CASSRTDYEQYF
CDR3nt: TGTGCCAGTAGTAGGACAGACTACGAGCAGTACTTC